This TCR beta chain was identified in a study of blood T cell repertoires in COVID-19. The wider study: Samples taken during acute and convalescent COVID-19 were collected in the United States, Italy and Spain. Sample material is recorded as cDNA or gDNA derived from T cells, B-cell-depleted T cells, or PBMCs.

Trimming took 4 bases from V and 4 from J; bases not matched to a gene: 3. The CDR3 is made up of 13 amino acids. CDR1 is MNHEY and CDR2 is SVGAGI in the germline V gene. In the authors' workflow: The assay estimated nucleated cells by amplifying reference gene primers. TCRdb's copy holds only in-frame clones and misses some; the assay was immunoSEQ multiplex PCR. The D gene and trimming were derived from the DNA, and the V and J assignments and clone size from that table. The sample lists 200,000 or so clones, approximately 91% occurring once. This chain connects TRBV6-5 to TRBJ1-1, with 7 bases that match TRBD1. The sequence was collected from a woman aged 55-75 years with acute or convalescent COVID-19. Sequenced material: peripheral blood. CDR3 bases: TGTGCCAGCAGTTTGACAGGGAGCACTGAAGCTTTCTTT. This encodes CASSLTGSTEAFF.